The 7 T cell receptor beta chains below come from one sample, sequenced in a study of radiotherapy plus CTLA-4 blockade in lung cancer. TCRdb keeps only in-frame clones here, not all; method: immunoSEQ multiplex PCR. The sample holds approximately 81,000 clones, around 78% seen once. Specimen: peripheral blood, collected from a patient treated with radiotherapy plus ipilimumab. All receptors come from a human donor with non-small cell lung cancer who had a partial response to radiotherapy plus ipilimumab. Some clones in this sample may be carry-over from other donors' samples.

This clone was detected a few times. CDR3 residues: CASSFGGAQNTEAFF. The CDR3 coding sequence is TGTGCCAGCAGCTTCGGGGGGGCCCAGAACACTGAAGCTTTCTTT. The chain links TRBV7-9 to TRBJ1-1; D might be TRBD1 (6 bases). V was trimmed by 3 bases and J by 1 base, leaving 12 bases between them. Germline CDR1 reads SEHNR; CDR2 reads FQNEAQ (reference sequence). This CDR3 has 15 residues.

The chain couples TRBV28 to TRBJ1-2, with no clear D. The CDR3 is 14 residues long. The germline V gene encodes CDR1 MDHEN and CDR2 SYDVKM. Deletions cut 7 bases from V and 0 bases from J, with 12 bases between. CDR3: CASKLDMTNYGYTF. The CDR3 bases are TGTGCCAGCAAACTAGACATGACTAACTATGGCTACACCTTC.

The genes are TRBV11-1 and TRBJ2-6, with 7 bases matching TRBD1. CDR3 length equals 16 residues. The V and J ends lost 6 bases and 0 bases, in that order; junction bases with no gene match: 5. Germline V gene lookup returns CDR1 SGHAT and CDR2 FQDESV (reference sequence). This CDR3 reads CASRRTGNSGANVLTF. The CDR3, as DNA: TGTGCCAGCAGGAGGACAGGAAACTCTGGGGCCAACGTCCTGACTTTC.

V usage is TRBV4-2 and J usage is TRBJ1-1; 7 nucleotides line up with TRBD1. The trim removed 4 bases at V and 5 bases at J, leaving 7 bases unmatched. The CDR3 totals 14 residues. CDR1 and CDR2 (germline): LGHNA, YNFKEQ. CDR3 nucleotides: TGTGCCAGCAGCCCCGGGACAGATGGTACTGAAGCTTTCTTT. This sequence encodes CASSPGTDGTEAFF.

This chain joins TRBV10-3 and TRBJ2-3; possible D gene TRBD2, 5 bases. Per the germline V gene, CDR1 is ENHRY and CDR2 is SYGVKD. This CDR3 is 14 amino acids long. V was trimmed by 3 bases and J by 0 bases, leaving 7 bases between them. The CDR3 is CAISDGGSTDTQYF. CDR3 sequence (DNA): TGTGCCATCAGTGATGGCGGGAGCACAGATACGCAGTATTTT.

The V and J genes are TRBV7-9 and TRBJ2-1, with 7 nucleotides matching TRBD2. CDR3 length: 15 amino acids. J lost 5 bases, V lost 6 bases, and 10 bases had no gene match. Germline V lookup: CDR1 SEHNR, CDR2 FQNEAQ (reference sequence). The CDR3 nucleotides are TGTGCCAGCAGTACTAGACTAGCCAGAAACAATGAGCAGTTCTTC. Translating it yields CASSTRLARNNEQFF.

V usage is TRBV9 and J usage is TRBJ1-3; TRBD1 agrees at 8 bases. The CDR3 spans 15 residues. Trimming at V came to 4 bases and at J to 1 base, leaving 4 bases not matched to a gene. CDR1 is SGDLS, CDR2 YYNGEE, per germline. The CDR3 bases are TGTGCCAGCAGCTTACGACAGGGGTCTGGAAACACCATATATTTT. Translation: CASSLRQGSGNTIYF.